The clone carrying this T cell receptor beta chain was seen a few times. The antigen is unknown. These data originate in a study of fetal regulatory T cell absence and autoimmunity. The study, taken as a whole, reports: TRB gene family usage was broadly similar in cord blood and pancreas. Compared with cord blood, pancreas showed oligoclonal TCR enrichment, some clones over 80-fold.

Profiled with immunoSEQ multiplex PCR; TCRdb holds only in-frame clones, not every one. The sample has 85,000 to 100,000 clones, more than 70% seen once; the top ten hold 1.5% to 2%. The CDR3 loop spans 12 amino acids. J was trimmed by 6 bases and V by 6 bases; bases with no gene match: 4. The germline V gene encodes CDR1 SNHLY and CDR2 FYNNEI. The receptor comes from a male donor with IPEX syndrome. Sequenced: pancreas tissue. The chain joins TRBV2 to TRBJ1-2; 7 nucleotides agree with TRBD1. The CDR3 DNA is TGTGCCAGCAGAAAGGGGGCGGATGGCTACACCTTC. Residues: CASRKGADGYTF.